Below, 15 T cell receptor beta chains from the same sample are listed, as sequenced in a study of identical twins. TCRdb ran MiXCR on the 5' RACE reads and lists one entry per CDR3 protein. Found here are about 240,000 distinct CDR3 sequences, 7.5% of them singletons; the top ten hold approximately 5.4%. The sample also formed part of further work on yellow fever vaccine responses in identical twins.

Specimen: CD8+ T cells sorted from blood. The receptor source for this set is a woman aged 18-29 years in good health.

This clonotype occurred a few times. The chain couples TRBV7-9 to TRBJ2-7, with 8 positions matching TRBD1. Looked up from germline, CDR1 is SEHNR and CDR2 is FQNEAQ (reference sequence). V gave up 5 bases and J gave up 6 bases; unmatched junction bases: 9. This CDR3 has 14 amino acids. The CDR3 region is CASSLSPGTGEQYV. CDR3 in DNA: TGTGCCAGCAGCCTTTCCCCGGGGACAGGCGAGCAGTACGTC.

This clonotype was found many times. The rearrangement uses TRBV28 and TRBJ2-3, with 8 positions matching TRBD2. This CDR3 comprises 14 residues. After removal of 6 bases from V and 1 base from J, the junction contained 3 bases not matched to a gene. Germline V CDR1 and CDR2: MDHEN, SYDVKM. CDR3 in amino acids: CASRLAGRTDTQYF. CDR3 nucleotide sequence: TGTGCCAGCAGATTAGCGGGACGCACAGATACGCAGTATTTT.

This clonotype was seen many times. The genes are TRBV20-1 and TRBJ2-5; D remains unclear. V shed 4 bases and J shed 1 base, with 10 bases lying between them. The CDR3 length is 13 residues. Germline CDR1 reads DFQATT; CDR2 reads SNEGSKA (reference sequence). This chain's CDR3 is CSAKGLSQETQYF. DNA for the CDR3: TGCAGTGCTAAGGGATTAAGCCAAGAGACCCAGTACTTC.

This clonotype was seen only a few times. The rearrangement joins TRBV24-1 to TRBJ2-7; 10 positions agree with TRBD1. The CDR3 is 14 amino acids. The germline gives CDR1 KGHDR, CDR2 SFDVKD. With V trimmed by 4 bases and J by 7 bases, 6 bases remained unmatched. In nucleotides, the CDR3 is TGTGCCACCAGTGACCCAGACAGGGGGCGGGAGCAGTACTTC. Protein: CATSDPDRGREQYF.

This clonotype was picked up a small number of times. The J gene is TRBJ2-3, the V gene TRBV7-2; possibly TRBD1 or TRBD2 for D (6 bases each). Germline values: CDR1 SGHTA, CDR2 FQGNSA. CDR3 size: 15 residues. The germline V and J ends were trimmed by 3 bases and 4 bases, with 14 bases remaining between them. Here the CDR3 reads CASSFSGGPADTQYF. The CDR3 DNA reads TGTGCCAGCAGCTTCTCTGGGGGGCCGGCAGATACGCAGTATTTT.

The rearrangement joins TRBV27 to TRBJ2-3, with D unclear. Trimming removed 7 bases from V and 2 bases from J, with 10 bases in between. Germline CDR1 and CDR2: MNHEY and SMNVEV (reference sequence). CDR3 length: 13 residues. DNA for the CDR3: TGTGCCAGCACCTCCCTGAACACAGATACGCAGTATTTT. This codes for CASTSLNTDTQYF.

This clonotype has only a few counts. The chain combines TRBV5-6 with TRBJ2-5; possible D gene TRBD2, 5 bases. V lost 0 bases and J lost 3, with 12 bases in between. This CDR3 has 15 amino acids. The germline gives CDR1 SGHDT, CDR2 YYEEEE. CDR3 in amino acids: CASSLGAVLEETQYF. DNA of the CDR3: TGTGCCAGCAGCTTGGGAGCGGTCTTGGAAGAGACCCAGTACTTC.

The chain joins TRBV2 to TRBJ2-1, with D possibly TRBD2 on 5 matching bases. The V gene lost 10 bases and the J gene lost 9 bases, with 19 bases spanning the gap. The CDR3 is 13 amino acids. Germline CDR1 SNHLY, CDR2 FYNNEI. CDR3 in amino acids: CAILTGLAFEQFF. The CDR3 DNA reads as TGTGCCATCCTTACCGGACTCGCATTTGAGCAGTTCTTC.

This clonotype has just a few counts. This chain connects TRBV11-1 to TRBJ2-7; no firm D call. Trimming left V 2 bases short and J 4 bases short, with 12 bases between. Germline V lookup: CDR1 SGHAT, CDR2 FQDESV (reference sequence). There are 14 residues in the CDR3. The CDR3 loop reads CASSLSHRLYEQYV. CDR3 in DNA: TGTGCCAGCAGCTTATCCCATCGATTGTACGAGCAGTACGTC.

Only a few counts were recorded for this clonotype. The rearrangement links TRBV29-1 to TRBJ2-5; no firm D call. The CDR3 spans 10 residues. Germline CDR1 is SQVTM and CDR2 is ANQGSEA. V gave up 4 bases and J gave up 1 base, with 1 base separating them. This CDR3 is CSVVQETQYF. The CDR3 DNA follows: TGCAGCGTTGTCCAAGAGACCCAGTACTTC.

The chain is built from TRBV5-6 and TRBJ2-7; TRBD2 aligns across 8 bases. Per germline, CDR1 SGHDT and CDR2 YYEEEE. This CDR3 has 12 amino acids. Unmatched junction bases numbered 2, after V lost 3 bases and J lost 6 bases. Written as DNA, the CDR3 is TGTGCCAGCAGCTGGGGGACTAGCGAGCAGTACTTC. This encodes CASSWGTSEQYF.

This chain links TRBV21-1 with TRBJ2-7; the DNA was not compared with TRBD2, the D call given in the table. TRBV21-1 is designated a pseudogene. The CDR3 is made up of 19 amino acids. The DNA of the CDR3 is TGTGCCAGCAGCAAAGCGCTTTTCTCGCCTAGCGGGAGGGCCTACGAGCAGTACTTC. Protein product: CASSKALFSPSGRAYEQYF.

V is TRBV7-9 and J is TRBJ1-1; 8 bases align to TRBD1. Germline values: CDR1 SEHNR, CDR2 FQNEAQ (reference sequence). The CDR3 consists of 14 residues. The V gene end was trimmed by 5 bases and the J gene end by 10 bases; junction bases not matched to a gene: 12. The CDR3 DNA reads TGTGCCAGCAGCAATCCCCAGGGGGCAGGTGCAGCTTTCTTT. It encodes CASSNPQGAGAAFF.

This clonotype was seen repeatedly, ten times or more. The genes are TRBV7-6 and TRBJ2-7; D possibly corresponds to TRBD1 (6 bases). The CDR3 loop spans 13 amino acids. Trimming shortened V by 2 bases and J by 6 bases, and 11 bases separated the two germline ends. Germline V gene lookup returns CDR1 SGHVS and CDR2 FNYEAQ. The CDR3: CASSLLQGVEQYV. CDR3 DNA: TGTGCCAGCAGCTTATTACAGGGCGTCGAGCAGTACGTC.

This clonotype was counted at least ten times. The gene calls are TRBV5-1 and TRBJ2-3; 7 bases match TRBD2. The CDR3 is 15 residues long. The junction had 8 bases not matched to a gene; V was cut back by 4 bases and J by 3 bases. Germline CDR1 is SGHRS and CDR2 is YFSETQ. In DNA form, the CDR3 reads TGCGCCAGCAGCCCTCGGGGCGGGAGTACAGATACGCAGTATTTT. Translating gives CASSPRGGSTDTQYF.